This entry features one T cell receptor (beta chain) sequence. Its antigen is still unknown. The junction shows a germline mismatch at one end, possibly a read error. The input was 450 to 500 ng total RNA; TCR beta cDNA was made from it with a constant-region primer. Three rounds of nested multiplex PCR with slightly modified ARM-PCR produced TCR beta libraries. Each of the first two PCR rounds ran roughly 9 cycles with TRBV1-TRBV30 forward and C-beta reverse primers. TCRdb fed the multiplex PCR reads into MiXCR, producing one record per CDR3 protein. The table includes about 74,000 distinct CDR3 sequences, nearly 70% detected once. The data were taken from a study of tumor-infiltrating lymphocytes in primary liver carcinoma. Study results and limitations: Tumor-adjacent and tumor-blood pairs displayed less overlap than did pairs of tumor regions.

Each 20-30 mg portion of unsorted bulk tissue served as the source for co-extraction of RNA and DNA. The germline V gene encodes CDR1 MNHEY and CDR2 SVGEGT. There are 11 residues in the CDR3. The gene calls are TRBV6-2 or TRBV6-3 and TRBJ1-5; 7 nucleotides match TRBD1. The receptor's source is a middle-aged man with primary liver carcinoma and hepatitis B virus infection. Sequenced material: liver tumor tissue from sampling region 4. Subset described: tumor region T4, right-lateral pole. CDR3 coding DNA: TGTGCCAGTAGCATGGGACAGCCCCATCATTTT. Protein: CASSMGQPHHF.